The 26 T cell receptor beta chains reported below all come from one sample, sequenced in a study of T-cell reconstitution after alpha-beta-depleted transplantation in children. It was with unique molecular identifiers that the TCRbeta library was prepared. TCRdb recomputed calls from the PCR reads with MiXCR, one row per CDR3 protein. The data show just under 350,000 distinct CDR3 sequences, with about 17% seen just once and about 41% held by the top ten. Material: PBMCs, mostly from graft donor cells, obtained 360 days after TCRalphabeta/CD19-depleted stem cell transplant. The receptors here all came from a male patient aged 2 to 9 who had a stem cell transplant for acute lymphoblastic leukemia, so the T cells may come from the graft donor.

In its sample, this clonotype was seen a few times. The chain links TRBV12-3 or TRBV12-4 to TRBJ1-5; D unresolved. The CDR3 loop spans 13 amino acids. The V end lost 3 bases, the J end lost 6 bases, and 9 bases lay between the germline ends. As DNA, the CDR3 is TGTGCCAGCAGTTTTGAGGGTAGTCAGCCCCAGCATTTT. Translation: CASSFEGSQPQHF.

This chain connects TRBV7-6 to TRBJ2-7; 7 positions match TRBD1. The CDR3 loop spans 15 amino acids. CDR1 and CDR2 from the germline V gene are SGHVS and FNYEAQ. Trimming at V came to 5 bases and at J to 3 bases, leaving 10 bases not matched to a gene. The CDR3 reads CASSPTGENYYEQYF. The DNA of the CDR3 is TGTGCCAGCAGCCCTACAGGGGAAAATTACTACGAGCAGTACTTC.

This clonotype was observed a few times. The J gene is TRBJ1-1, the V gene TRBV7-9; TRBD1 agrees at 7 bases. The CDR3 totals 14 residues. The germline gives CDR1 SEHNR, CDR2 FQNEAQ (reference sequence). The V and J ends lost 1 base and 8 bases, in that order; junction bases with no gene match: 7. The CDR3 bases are TGTGCCAGCAGCTTAGATTCCGGGACAGCCGAAGCTTTCTTT. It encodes CASSLDSGTAEAFF.

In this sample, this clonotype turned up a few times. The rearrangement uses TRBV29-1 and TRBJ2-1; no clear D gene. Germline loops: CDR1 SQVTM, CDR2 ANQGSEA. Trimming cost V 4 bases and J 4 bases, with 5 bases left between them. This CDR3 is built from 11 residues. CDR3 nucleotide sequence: TGCAGCGTTGCCCCGTACAATGAGCAGTTCTTC. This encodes CSVAPYNEQFF.

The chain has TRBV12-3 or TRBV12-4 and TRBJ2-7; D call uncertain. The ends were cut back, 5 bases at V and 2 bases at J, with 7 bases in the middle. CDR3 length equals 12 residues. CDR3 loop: CASSAVPYEQYF. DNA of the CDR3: TGTGCCAGCAGTGCGGTTCCCTACGAGCAGTACTTC.

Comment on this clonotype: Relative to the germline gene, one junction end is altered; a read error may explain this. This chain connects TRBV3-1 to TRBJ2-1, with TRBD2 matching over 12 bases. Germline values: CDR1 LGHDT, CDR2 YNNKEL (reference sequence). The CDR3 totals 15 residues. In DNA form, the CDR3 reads TGTGCCAGCAGCCAAGCCTCCCTACTAGCGGGAGGTGTGGTCTTC. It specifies CASSQASLLAGGVVF.

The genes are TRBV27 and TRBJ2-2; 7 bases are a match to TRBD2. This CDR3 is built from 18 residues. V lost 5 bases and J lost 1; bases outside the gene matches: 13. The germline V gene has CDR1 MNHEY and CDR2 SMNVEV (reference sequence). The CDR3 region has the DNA TGTGCCAGCAGTCCACACGCGGTAGTAGCGGGGAACACCGGGGAGCTGTTTTTT. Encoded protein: CASSPHAVVAGNTGELFF.

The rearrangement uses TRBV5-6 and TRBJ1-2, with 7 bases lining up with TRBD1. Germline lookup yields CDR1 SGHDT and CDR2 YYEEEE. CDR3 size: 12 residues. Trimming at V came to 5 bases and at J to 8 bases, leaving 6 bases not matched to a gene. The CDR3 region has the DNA TGTGCCAGCAGAACAGGGGCGCAGGGCTACACCTTC. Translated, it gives CASRTGAQGYTF. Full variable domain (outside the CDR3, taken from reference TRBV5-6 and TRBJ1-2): DAGVTQSPTHLIKTRGQQVTLRCSPKSGHDTVSWYQQALGQGPQFIFQYYEEEERQRGNFPDRFSGHQFPNYSSELNVNALLLGDSALYLCASRTGAQGYTFGSGTRLTVV.

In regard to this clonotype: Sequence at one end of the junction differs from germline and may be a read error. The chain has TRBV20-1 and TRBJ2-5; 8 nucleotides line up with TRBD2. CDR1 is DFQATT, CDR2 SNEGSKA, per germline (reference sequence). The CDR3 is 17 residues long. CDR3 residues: CCARDLPGRAGQETQYF. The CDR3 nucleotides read TGCTGTGCTAGAGATCTCCCCGGGAGGGCCGGCCAAGAGACCCAGTACTTC.

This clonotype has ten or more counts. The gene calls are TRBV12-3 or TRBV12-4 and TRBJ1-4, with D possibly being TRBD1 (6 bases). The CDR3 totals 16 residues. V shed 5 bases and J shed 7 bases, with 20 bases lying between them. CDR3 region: CASSLEAGAATEKLFF. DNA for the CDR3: TGTGCCAGCAGTCTCGAGGCGGGGGCGGCCACTGAAAAACTGTTTTTT.

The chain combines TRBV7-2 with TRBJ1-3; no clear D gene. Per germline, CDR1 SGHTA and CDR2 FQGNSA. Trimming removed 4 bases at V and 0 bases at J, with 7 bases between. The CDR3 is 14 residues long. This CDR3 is CASSSGVSGNTIYF. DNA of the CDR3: TGTGCCAGCAGCTCGGGAGTCTCTGGAAACACCATATATTTT.

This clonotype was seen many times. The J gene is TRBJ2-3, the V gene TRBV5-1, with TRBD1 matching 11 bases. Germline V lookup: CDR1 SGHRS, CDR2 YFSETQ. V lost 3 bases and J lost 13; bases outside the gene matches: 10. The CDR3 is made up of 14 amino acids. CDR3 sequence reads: CASSSSPRDRGKYF. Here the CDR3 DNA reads TGCGCCAGCAGCTCTTCTCCCCGGGACAGGGGGAAGTATTTT. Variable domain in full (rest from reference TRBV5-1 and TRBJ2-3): KAGVTQTPRYLIKTRGQQVTLSCSPISGHRSVSWYQQTPGQGLQFLFEYFSETQRNKGNFPGRFSGRQFSNSRSEMNVSTLELGDSALYLCASSSSPRDRGKYFGPGTRLTVL.

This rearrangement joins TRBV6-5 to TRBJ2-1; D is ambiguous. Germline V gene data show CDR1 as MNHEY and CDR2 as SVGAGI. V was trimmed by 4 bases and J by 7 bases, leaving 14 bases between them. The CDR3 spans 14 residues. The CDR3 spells CASSSWEGRNEQFF. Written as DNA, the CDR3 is TGTGCCAGCAGTTCTTGGGAAGGGCGGAATGAGCAGTTCTTC.

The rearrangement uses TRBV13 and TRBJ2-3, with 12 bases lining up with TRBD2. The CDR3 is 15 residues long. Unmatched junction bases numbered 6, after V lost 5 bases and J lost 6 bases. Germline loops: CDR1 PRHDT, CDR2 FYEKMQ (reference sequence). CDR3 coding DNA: TGTGCCAGCAGCCTCCGGACTAGCGGGATGGATACGCAGTATTTT. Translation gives CASSLRTSGMDTQYF.

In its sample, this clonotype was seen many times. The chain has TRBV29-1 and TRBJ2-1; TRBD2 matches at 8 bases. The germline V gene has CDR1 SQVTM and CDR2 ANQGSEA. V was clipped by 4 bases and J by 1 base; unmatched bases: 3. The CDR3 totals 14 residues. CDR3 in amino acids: CSVATSVSYNEQFF. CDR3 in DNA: TGCAGCGTTGCGACTAGCGTTTCCTACAATGAGCAGTTCTTC.

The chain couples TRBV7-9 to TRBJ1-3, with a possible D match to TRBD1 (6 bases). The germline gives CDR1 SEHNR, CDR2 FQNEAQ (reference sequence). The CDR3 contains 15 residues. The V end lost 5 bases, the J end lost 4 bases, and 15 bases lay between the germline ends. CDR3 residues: CASSPVSGTGNTIYF. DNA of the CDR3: TGTGCCAGCAGCCCAGTCTCCGGGACAGGAAACACCATATATTTT.

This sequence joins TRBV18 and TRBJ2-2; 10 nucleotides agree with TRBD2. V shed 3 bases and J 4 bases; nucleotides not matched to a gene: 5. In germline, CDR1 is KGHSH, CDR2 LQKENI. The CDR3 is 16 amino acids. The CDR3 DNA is TGTGCCAGCTCACCCACCCTAGCGGGAGTCACCGGGGAGCTGTTTTTT. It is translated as CASSPTLAGVTGELFF. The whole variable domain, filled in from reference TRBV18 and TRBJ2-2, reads NAGVMQNPRHLVRRRGQEARLRCSPMKGHSHVYWYRQLPEEGLKFMVYLQKENIIDESGMPKERFSAEFPKEGPSILRIQQVVRGDSAAYFCASSPTLAGVTGELFFGEGSRLTVL.

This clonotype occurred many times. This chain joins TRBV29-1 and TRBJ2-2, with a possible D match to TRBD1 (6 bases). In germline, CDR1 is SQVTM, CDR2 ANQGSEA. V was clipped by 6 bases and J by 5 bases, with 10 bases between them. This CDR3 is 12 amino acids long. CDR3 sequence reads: CSVPQGTGELFF. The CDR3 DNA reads TGCAGCGTCCCCCAGGGGACCGGGGAGCTGTTTTTT.

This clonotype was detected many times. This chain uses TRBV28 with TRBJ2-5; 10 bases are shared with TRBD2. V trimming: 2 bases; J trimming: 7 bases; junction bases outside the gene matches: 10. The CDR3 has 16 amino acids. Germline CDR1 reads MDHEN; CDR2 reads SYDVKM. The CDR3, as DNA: TGTGCCAGCAGTTTACTCGGAACTAGCGGGATGGGGACCCAGTACTTC. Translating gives CASSLLGTSGMGTQYF.

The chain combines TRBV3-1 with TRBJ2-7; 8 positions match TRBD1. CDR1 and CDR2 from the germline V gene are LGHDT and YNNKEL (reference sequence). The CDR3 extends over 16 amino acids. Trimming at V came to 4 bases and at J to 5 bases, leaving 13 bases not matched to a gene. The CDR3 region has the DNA TGTGCCAGCAGCCTACTACAGGGGGTAGGCGGAAACGAGCAGTACTTC. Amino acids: CASSLLQGVGGNEQYF.

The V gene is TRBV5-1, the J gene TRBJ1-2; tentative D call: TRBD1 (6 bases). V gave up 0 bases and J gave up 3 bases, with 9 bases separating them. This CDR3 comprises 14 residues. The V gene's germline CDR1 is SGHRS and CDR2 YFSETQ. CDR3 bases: TGCGCCAGCAGCTTGGATCAGGGGTACTATGGCTACACCTTC. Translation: CASSLDQGYYGYTF.

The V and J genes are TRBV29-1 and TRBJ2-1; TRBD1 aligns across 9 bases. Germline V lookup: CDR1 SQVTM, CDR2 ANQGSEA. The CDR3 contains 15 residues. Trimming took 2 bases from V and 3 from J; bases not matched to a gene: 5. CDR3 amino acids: CSVETGQGGYNEQFF. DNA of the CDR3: TGCAGCGTTGAAACGGGACAGGGAGGCTACAATGAGCAGTTCTTC.

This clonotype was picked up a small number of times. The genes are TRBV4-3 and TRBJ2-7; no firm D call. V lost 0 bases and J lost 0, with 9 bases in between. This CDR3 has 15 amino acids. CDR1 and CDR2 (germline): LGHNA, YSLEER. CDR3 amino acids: CASSQDWAASYEQYF. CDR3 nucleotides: TGCGCCAGCAGCCAAGATTGGGCCGCCTCCTACGAGCAGTACTTC.

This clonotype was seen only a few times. The CDR3 sequence: CSVEGPYEQYF. The CDR3 DNA follows: TGCAGCGTTGAGGGCCCCTACGAGCAGTACTTC. V usage is TRBV29-1 and J usage is TRBJ2-7; D is ambiguous. Germline V CDR1 and CDR2: SQVTM, ANQGSEA. V lost 3 bases and J lost 2, with 5 bases in between. This CDR3 is built from 11 residues.

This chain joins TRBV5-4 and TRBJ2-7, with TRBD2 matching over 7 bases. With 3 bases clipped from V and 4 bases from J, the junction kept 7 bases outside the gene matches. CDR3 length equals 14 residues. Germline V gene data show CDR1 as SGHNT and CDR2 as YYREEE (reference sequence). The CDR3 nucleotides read TGTGCCAGCAGCTCCCCGACTAGCTCGTACGAGCAGTACTTC. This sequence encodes CASSSPTSSYEQYF.

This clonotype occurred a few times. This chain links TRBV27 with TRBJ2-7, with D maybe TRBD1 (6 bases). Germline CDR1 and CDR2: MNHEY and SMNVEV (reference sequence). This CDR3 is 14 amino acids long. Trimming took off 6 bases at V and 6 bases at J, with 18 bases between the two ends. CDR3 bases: TGTGCCAGCAGCCGGACAGCCGTTGCTGGCGAGCAGTACTTC. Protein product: CASSRTAVAGEQYF.